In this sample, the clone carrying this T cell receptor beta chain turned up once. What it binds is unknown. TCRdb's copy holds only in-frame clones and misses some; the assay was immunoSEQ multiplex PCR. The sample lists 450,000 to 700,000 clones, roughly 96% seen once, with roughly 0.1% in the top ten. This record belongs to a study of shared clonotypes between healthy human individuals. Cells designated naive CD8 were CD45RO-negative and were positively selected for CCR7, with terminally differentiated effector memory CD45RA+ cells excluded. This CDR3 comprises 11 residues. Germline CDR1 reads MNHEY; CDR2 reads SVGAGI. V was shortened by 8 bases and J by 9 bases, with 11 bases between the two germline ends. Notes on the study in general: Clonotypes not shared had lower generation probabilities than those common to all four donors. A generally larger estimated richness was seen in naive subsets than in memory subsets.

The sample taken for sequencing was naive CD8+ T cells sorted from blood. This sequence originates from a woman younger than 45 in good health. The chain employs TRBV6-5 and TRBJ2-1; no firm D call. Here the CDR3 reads CASGLGTEQFF. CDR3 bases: TGTGCCAGCGGGTTAGGAACTGAGCAGTTCTTC.